Listed below are T cell receptor beta chains from one sample, sequenced in a study of CD8 T cells in ankylosing spondylitis. TCRdb ran MiXCR on the 5' RACE reads and lists one entry per CDR3 protein. The sample shows around 150,000 distinct CDR3 sequences, about 17% of them seen only once. Sequenced sample: blood, either unsorted or a sorted T cell fraction (not recorded which). The receptors stem from a male donor with ankylosing spondylitis or in good health (not recorded which). The CDR3 runs from the conserved cysteine through the conserved F or W. The D gene is left open where the match is weak. Only some rows state a clone size, as once, few, many or a class for expanded clones.

J: TRBJ1-1
D: TRBD1
V: TRBV6-1
size: .
CDR3: CASSDRTGEDTEAFF
DNA: TGTGCCAGCAGTGACCGGACAGGGGAGGACACTGAAGCTTTCTTT

J: TRBJ1-5
D: .
V: TRBV2
size: many
CDR3: CAISSSRGFNQPQHF
DNA: TGTGCCATCTCATCGTCAAGGGGATTCAATCAGCCCCAGCATTTT

J: TRBJ2-1
D: TRBD2
V: TRBV9
size: few
CDR3: CASSVVAGVLNEQFF
DNA: TGTGCCAGCAGCGTAGTAGCGGGAGTGCTCAATGAGCAGTTCTTC

J: TRBJ2-5
D: .
V: TRBV20-1
size: many
CDR3: CSARSGVWGQETQYF
DNA: TGCAGTGCTAGATCGGGAGTATGGGGGCAAGAGACCCAGTACTTC

J: TRBJ1-5
D: .
V: TRBV20-1
size: many
CDR3: CSAPSGGGAGNQPQHF
DNA: TGCAGTGCTCCTTCCGGAGGAGGGGCCGGCAATCAGCCCCAGCATTTT

J: TRBJ2-5
D: TRBD2
V: TRBV25-1
size: many
CDR3: CASSEKRASGRAVETQYF
DNA: TGTGCCAGCAGTGAAAAGAGGGCTAGCGGGAGGGCGGTGGAGACCCAGTACTTC

J: TRBJ2-4
D: .
V: TRBV4-2
size: many
CDR3: CASSQVAGGKGENIQYF
DNA: TGTGCCAGCAGCCAAGTCGCCGGAGGGAAAGGAGAAAACATTCAGTACTTC

J: TRBJ2-2
D: .
V: TRBV5-5
size: few
CDR3: CASSLGRGHGELFF
DNA: TGTGCCAGCAGCTTGGGTCGGGGCCACGGGGAGCTGTTTTTT

J: TRBJ1-4
D: TRBD1
V: TRBV27
size: few
CDR3: CASSLYQGGGGTNEKLFF
DNA: TGTGCCAGCAGTTTATACCAGGGGGGGGGTGGAACTAATGAAAAACTGTTTTTT

J: TRBJ2-3
D: TRBD2
V: TRBV12-3/TRBV12-4
size: .
CDR3: CASSLLSTSGVTDTQYF
DNA: TGTGCCAGCAGTTTATTGTCGACTAGCGGAGTCACAGATACGCAGTATTTT

J: TRBJ2-2
D: .
V: TRBV5-1
size: many
CDR3: CASSLVPAGNTGELFF
DNA: TGCGCCAGCAGCTTGGTTCCAGCGGGGAACACCGGGGAGCTGTTTTTT

J: TRBJ2-1
D: .
V: TRBV5-1
size: many
CDR3: CASSALVFNEQFF
DNA: TGCGCCAGCAGCGCACTAGTGTTCAATGAGCAGTTCTTC

J: TRBJ2-3
D: TRBD2
V: TRBV15
size: few
CDR3: CATSIQREGTDTQYF
DNA: TGTGCCACCAGCATTCAACGGGAGGGAACAGATACGCAGTATTTT

J: TRBJ2-3
D: .
V: TRBV5-5
size: .
CDR3: CASSLASRTPDTQYF
DNA: TGTGCCAGCAGCTTGGCGTCTCGGACCCCAGATACGCAGTATTTT

J: TRBJ2-3
D: .
V: TRBV10-3
size: few
CDR3: CAISGADTQYF
DNA: TGTGCCATCAGTGGCGCAGATACGCAGTATTTT

J: TRBJ1-1
D: .
V: TRBV28
size: many
CDR3: CASFRGTSGPRAFF
DNA: TGTGCCAGCTTTCGCGGGACCTCAGGTCCTAGAGCTTTCTTT

J: TRBJ1-2
D: .
V: TRBV3-1
size: many
CDR3: CASSPRTLKSSGYTF
DNA: TGTGCCAGCAGCCCCCGCACCCTCAAGAGCTCTGGCTACACCTTC

J: TRBJ2-7
D: TRBD2
V: TRBV20-1
size: many
CDR3: CSARDRLAREQYF
DNA: TGCAGTGCTAGAGACAGACTAGCGCGCGAGCAGTACTTC

J: TRBJ2-3
D: TRBD2
V: TRBV10-3
size: many
CDR3: CAISESTSGVPDTQYF
DNA: TGTGCCATCAGTGAGTCGACTAGCGGGGTTCCGGATACGCAGTATTTT

J: TRBJ1-1
D: .
V: TRBV5-1
size: many
CDR3: CASSLTVAGTEAFF
DNA: TGCGCCAGCAGCCTGACGGTGGCGGGAACTGAAGCTTTCTTT

J: TRBJ2-1
D: .
V: TRBV6-8
size: many
CDR3: CASSPGVFRYNEQFF
DNA: TGTGCCAGCAGCCCGGGGGTTTTTCGATACAATGAGCAGTTCTTC

J: TRBJ2-1
D: TRBD1
V: TRBV24-1
size: .
CDR3: CATSDPLSGTGRYNEQFF
DNA: TGTGCCACCAGTGACCCACTTTCTGGGACAGGGAGATACAATGAGCAGTTCTTC

J: TRBJ2-7
D: TRBD1
V: TRBV20-1
size: many
CDR3: CSAQPGQVTYEQYF
DNA: TGCAGTGCCCAGCCGGGACAGGTGACCTACGAGCAGTACTTC

J: TRBJ1-2
D: .
V: TRBV6-1
size: many
CDR3: CASTPAPGGRGYTF
DNA: TGTGCCAGCACCCCGGCCCCGGGCGGGAGGGGCTACACCTTC

J: TRBJ2-7
D: .
V: TRBV18
size: many
CDR3: CASSADRNSYEQYF
DNA: TGTGCCAGCTCAGCGGACCGCAACTCCTACGAGCAGTACTTC

J: TRBJ1-2
D: .
V: TRBV5-1
size: many
CDR3: CASSPSGGYGYTF
DNA: TGCGCCAGCAGCCCCAGCGGAGGCTATGGCTACACCTTC

J: TRBJ2-3
D: .
V: TRBV7-2
size: few
CDR3: CASSLVAFSTDTQYF
DNA: TGTGCCAGCAGCTTAGTAGCGTTTAGCACAGATACGCAGTATTTT

J: TRBJ2-1
D: .
V: TRBV5-1
size: many
CDR3: CASSPMTVTSYNEQFF
DNA: TGCGCCAGCAGCCCAATGACGGTGACCTCCTACAATGAGCAGTTCTTC

J: TRBJ2-2
D: .
V: TRBV7-3
size: .
CDR3: CASSLSLTNTGELFF
DNA: TGTGCCAGCAGCTTAAGCCTTACTAACACCGGGGAGCTGTTTTTT

J: TRBJ1-1
D: TRBD1
V: TRBV5-1
size: many
CDR3: CASSLGGTGSRATEAFF
DNA: TGCGCCAGCAGCTTGGGAGGGACAGGGAGTAGGGCCACTGAAGCTTTCTTT

J: TRBJ1-1
D: TRBD1
V: TRBV28
size: .
CDR3: CASSLRGQALLNTEAFF
DNA: TGTGCCAGCAGTTTAAGGGGACAGGCTCTTCTGAACACTGAAGCTTTCTTT

J: TRBJ2-7
D: TRBD2
V: TRBV12-3/TRBV12-4
size: few
CDR3: CASSQTSGGEQYF
DNA: TGTGCCAGCAGTCAGACTAGCGGGGGCGAGCAGTACTTC

J: TRBJ2-3
D: .
V: TRBV18
size: .
CDR3: CASSPPLFTEDTDTQYF
DNA: TGTGCCAGCTCACCACCGTTGTTTACCGAGGACACAGATACGCAGTATTTT

J: TRBJ1-2
D: .
V: TRBV27
size: many
CDR3: CASKRGDGYTF
DNA: TGTGCCAGCAAAAGGGGCGACGGCTACACCTTC

J: TRBJ2-2
D: TRBD1
V: TRBV6-1
size: .
CDR3: CASSRQGAGELFF
DNA: TGTGCCAGCAGTCGACAGGGGGCCGGGGAGCTGTTTTTT

J: TRBJ2-3
D: TRBD2
V: TRBV4-2
size: many
CDR3: CASSQEFGRVNTDTQYF
DNA: TGTGCCAGCAGCCAAGAATTTGGGAGGGTAAACACAGATACGCAGTATTTT

J: TRBJ2-1
D: TRBD1
V: TRBV27
size: .
CDR3: CASSFRTGGYNEQFF
DNA: TGTGCCAGCAGTTTTAGGACAGGGGGTTACAATGAGCAGTTCTTC